The entry that follows covers one T cell receptor (beta chain) sequence. The data are from a study of CD8 T cells in Susac syndrome. Random-hexamer reverse transcription was applied to roughly 0.5 to 1 ug RNA. TCRdb re-called the immunoSEQ multiplex PCR reads with MiXCR, one entry per CDR3 protein. The top ten clones hold 0.21% of a sample with approximately 300,000 distinct CDR3 sequences, roughly 85% of them seen once. This sequence was found in a human donor with multiple sclerosis. The material sequenced was CD8+ T cells from PBMCs.

CDR3: CATSRDRLGYPHEQYF. The CDR3 DNA is TGTGCCACCAGCAGAGATCGTCTAGGCTACCCCCACGAGCAGTACTTC. The chain combines TRBV15 with TRBJ2-7; D unclear. Germline-derived CDR1 and CDR2 are LNHNV and YYDKDF (reference sequence). The CDR3 spans 16 residues. Between the trimmed V and J ends, which lost 0 bases and 5 bases, there was a span of 17 bases.